These 20 T cell receptor beta chains share one sample of origin, sequenced in a study of PD-1 blockade in classical Hodgkin lymphoma. Assay used: immunoSEQ multiplex PCR; TCRdb lists only in-frame clones, some missing. This table has 21,000 or so clones, around 80% appearing once. Relapse was seen in all patients after autologous stem cell transplantation, and brentuximab vedotin exposure was variable. Sequencing was performed on peripheral blood mononuclear cells (PBMCs), taken before the second cycle of nivolumab. The receptor source for this set is a human donor with classical Hodgkin lymphoma.

The chain combines TRBV6-5 with TRBJ1-1; the D gene is possibly TRBD1 (5 bases). The CDR3 covers 14 residues. The germline CDR1 and CDR2 sequences are MNHEY and SVGAGI. V was clipped by 7 bases and J by 0 bases, with 12 bases between them. The CDR3 reads CASKQAPMNTEAFF. DNA of the CDR3: TGTGCCAGCAAACAGGCTCCCATGAACACTGAAGCTTTCTTT.

V and J are TRBV4-2 and TRBJ1-2; perhaps TRBD1 as D (6 bases). Germline loops: CDR1 LGHNA, CDR2 YNFKEQ. The CDR3 length is 12 residues. The V and J ends lost 5 bases and 7 bases respectively, with 11 bases between them. The CDR3 nucleotides are TGTGCCAGCAGCGATACAGGGCGTGGCTACACCTTC. Its translation is CASSDTGRGYTF.

The rearrangement joins TRBV11-3 to TRBJ1-1, with 8 bases aligning to TRBD1. V lost 7 bases and J lost 5; bases outside the gene matches: 9. The CDR3 has 14 residues. The germline CDR1 and CDR2 sequences are SGHNT and YENEEA. This CDR3 reads CASNLGRGLTEAFF. The CDR3 coding sequence is TGTGCCAGCAATTTAGGCAGGGGGCTGACTGAAGCTTTCTTT.

This clone was seen a few times. The chain links TRBV30 to TRBJ1-1; D uncertain. The germline V gene encodes CDR1 GTSNPN and CDR2 SVGIG (reference sequence). The CDR3 runs 12 residues. Between the trimmed V and J ends, which lost 3 bases and 5 bases, there was a span of 10 bases. The CDR3 reads CAWSLERTEAFF. The CDR3 nucleotides are TGTGCCTGGAGCCTAGAAAGGACTGAAGCTTTCTTT.

This sequence joins TRBV5-6 and TRBJ2-7, with D unresolved. This CDR3 has 14 residues. Trimming stripped 1 base from V and 2 bases from J, with 10 bases between. The germline V gene encodes CDR1 SGHDT and CDR2 YYEEEE. The CDR3 protein is CASSLTSETYEQYF. The CDR3 DNA reads TGTGCCAGCAGCTTGACGTCAGAGACCTACGAGCAGTACTTC.

This clone appeared a single time. CDR3 loop: CASSYSRTEAFF. For the CDR3, the DNA is TGTGCCAGCAGTTACTCGAGGACTGAAGCTTTCTTT. The chain combines TRBV6-5 with TRBJ1-1; D unclear. The V end lost 0 bases, the J end lost 5 bases, and 4 bases lay between the germline ends. The CDR3 is made up of 12 amino acids. In germline, CDR1 is MNHEY, CDR2 SVGAGI.

The rearrangement joins TRBV11-2 to TRBJ2-3; TRBD2 might be the D (6 bases). The germline gives CDR1 SGHAT, CDR2 FQNNGV. The CDR3 has 18 residues. V lost 1 base and J lost 0, with 17 bases in between. The CDR3 here is CASSLGGGDKYSTDTQYF. The CDR3 region has the DNA TGTGCCAGCAGCTTAGGGGGCGGGGATAAGTACAGCACAGATACGCAGTATTTT.

The rearrangement joins TRBV6-1 to TRBJ2-5; 7 bases map to TRBD2. J gave up 2 bases and V 9 bases, and 3 bases lay outside the gene matches. The CDR3 consists of 12 residues. The germline gives CDR1 MNHNS, CDR2 SASEGT. CDR3 sequence (DNA): TGTGCCAGTGGAGCGGGGCAAGAGACCCAGTACTTC. Translated, it gives CASGAGQETQYF.

V and J are TRBV5-8 and TRBJ2-3, with D hard to call. CDR1 is SGHTS and CDR2 is YDEGEE in the germline V gene. The V gene lost 2 bases and the J gene lost 4 bases, with 2 bases spanning the gap. This CDR3 region has 11 residues. CDR3 DNA: TGTGCCAGCAGCTTATCAGATACGCAGTATTTT. Its protein product is CASSLSDTQYF.

The V gene is TRBV5-1, the J gene TRBJ2-7; tentative D call: TRBD1 (5 bases). The germline V gene has CDR1 SGHRS and CDR2 YFSETQ. V lost 0 bases and J lost 0, with 7 bases in between. There are 14 residues in the CDR3. The CDR3 DNA is TGCGCCAGCAGCTTGGTAGGGGACTCCTACGAGCAGTACTTC. Protein: CASSLVGDSYEQYF.

This clone is a singleton in its sample. The rearrangement uses TRBV5-1 and TRBJ2-1; 8 bases are a match to TRBD2. Germline V gene sequence: CDR1 SGHRS, CDR2 YFSETQ. This CDR3 has 15 amino acids. J lost 5 bases, V lost 4 bases, and 8 bases had no gene match. The CDR3 nucleotides are TGCGCCAGCAGCCCACTAGCGGCCGCCAACAATGAGCAGTTCTTC. Translation: CASSPLAAANNEQFF.

The chain has TRBV5-1 and TRBJ1-1, with D possibly matching TRBD1 (6 bases). Per germline, CDR1 SGHRS and CDR2 YFSETQ. Trimming stripped 1 base from V and 1 base from J, with 17 bases between. The CDR3 runs 17 residues. The CDR3 DNA reads as TGCGCCAGCAGCTTGATTGCGGGGGCGGATAGGAACACTGAAGCTTTCTTT. Amino acids: CASSLIAGADRNTEAFF.

By sample fraction, this clone is medium-sized. The chain links TRBV6-5 to TRBJ2-7, with TRBD1 identical over 9 bases. Germline CDR1 reads MNHEY; CDR2 reads SVGAGI. The CDR3 is 15 residues long. Trimming cost V 4 bases and J 8 bases; bases outside gene matches: 12. CDR3 sequence reads: CASSFFTGGGSKQYF. DNA for the CDR3: TGTGCCAGCAGTTTCTTTACAGGGGGCGGGTCCAAGCAGTACTTC.

The chain combines TRBV6-5 with TRBJ1-2; D gene uncertain. Germline V lookup: CDR1 MNHEY, CDR2 SVGAGI. V was clipped by 9 bases and J by 6 bases, with 11 bases between them. The CDR3 runs 11 residues. As DNA, the CDR3 is TGTGCCAGTTCCTCGGCGGATGGCTACACCTTC. Protein product: CASSSADGYTF.

The table lists this clone with a few counts. The rearrangement joins TRBV11-3 to TRBJ2-7; D perhaps matches TRBD2 (5 bases). This CDR3 region has 12 residues. Trimming shortened V by 4 bases and J by 3 bases, and 7 bases separated the two germline ends. CDR1 is SGHNT, CDR2 YENEEA, per germline. Here the CDR3 DNA reads TGTGCCAGCAGCTGGAGCGGCTACGAGCAGTACTTC. It encodes CASSWSGYEQYF.

This chain uses TRBV5-1 with TRBJ2-3; 9 bases align to TRBD2. V dropped 0 bases and J dropped 5; count of bases not matched to a gene: 7. This CDR3 comprises 16 residues. Per germline, CDR1 SGHRS and CDR2 YFSETQ. Here the CDR3 DNA reads TGCGCCAGCAGCTTGGATGGCGGGGGGGCCATAGATACGCAGTATTTT. This encodes CASSLDGGGAIDTQYF.

The V call is TRBV6-6, the J call TRBJ1-1; TRBD1 agrees at 9 bases. The trim removed 2 bases at V and 0 bases at J, leaving 1 base unmatched. Germline loops: CDR1 MNHNY, CDR2 SVGAGI (reference sequence). The CDR3 totals 15 residues. The CDR3 DNA sequence: TGTGCCAGCAGTTACGGGACAGGGATGAACACTGAAGCTTTCTTT. It codes for CASSYGTGMNTEAFF.

J is TRBJ1-4 and V is TRBV5-1; a possible D gene is TRBD1 (5 bases). The CDR3 contains 14 residues. V lost 2 bases, J lost 8 bases, and 13 bases lay in between. Germline loops: CDR1 SGHRS, CDR2 YFSETQ. DNA for the CDR3: TGCGCCAGCAGCTTCTCAGGGTGGGAAGAAAAACTGTTTTTT. Its protein is CASSFSGWEEKLFF.

The chain is built from TRBV7-9 and TRBJ2-7; TRBD1 might be the D (6 bases). Germline V gene lookup returns CDR1 SEHNR and CDR2 FQNEAQ (reference sequence). The CDR3 length is 13 residues. V was trimmed by 1 base and J by 4 bases, leaving 8 bases between them. The CDR3 protein is CASSLGDTYEQYF. The CDR3 DNA is TGTGCCAGCAGCTTAGGGGACACATACGAGCAGTACTTC.

The V gene is TRBV19, the J gene TRBJ2-1; 8 bases align to TRBD1. There are 19 residues in the CDR3. V lost 3 bases, J lost 2 bases, and 15 bases stayed unmatched. Germline V gene data show CDR1 as LNHDA and CDR2 as SQIVND (reference sequence). CDR3 DNA sequence: TGTGCCAGTAGTATGGACGAGTGGGGTCCAGGGGGCCCCTACAATGAGCAGTTCTTC. It is translated as CASSMDEWGPGGPYNEQFF.